The 8 T cell receptor beta chains below were found in one sample sequenced in a study of blood T cell repertoires in COVID-19 (dated by TCRdb to 2020 to 2021). The method behind the library was the immunoSEQ multiplex PCR assay. TCRdb carries this immuneACCESS record with in-frame sequences only. Its versions omit some clonotypes, under half of them owing to an unresolved V gene in the studies checked, with the rest unexplained. Counted in this sample were about 170,000 clones; 65% to 90% of them appeared once. 7% of the sample is taken by the ten largest. Input material: peripheral blood. These receptors originate from a woman in her thirties or forties with COVID-19, enrolled during active disease.

This chain links TRBV14 with TRBJ2-5; TRBD2 matches 11 bases. Germline CDR1 reads SGHDN; CDR2 reads FVKESK. The CDR3 covers 17 residues. Losses at the gene ends were 1 base for V and 0 bases for J; bases not matched to a gene: 4. For the CDR3, the DNA is TGTGCCAGCAGCCAAGCTTGGACTAGCGGGTACCAAGAGACCCAGTACTTC. Protein sequence: CASSQAWTSGYQETQYF.

The V call is TRBV27, the J call TRBJ1-6; 7 nucleotides agree with TRBD1. The length of the CDR3 is 15 residues. Looked up from germline, CDR1 is MNHEY and CDR2 is SMNVEV (reference sequence). V trimming: 4 bases; J trimming: 3 bases; junction bases outside the gene matches: 3. CDR3 DNA sequence: TGTGCCAGCAGTTGGGGACAGCTCTATAATTCACCCCTCCACTTT. This translates into CASSWGQLYNSPLHF.

V usage is TRBV3-1 (or the pseudogene TRBV3-2) and J usage is TRBJ2-5; 8 bases are shared with TRBD2. V lost 3 bases and J lost 5; bases outside the gene matches: 11. Germline CDR1 LGHDT, CDR2 YNNKEL (reference sequence). CDR3 size: 16 residues. The CDR3, as DNA: TGTGCCAGCAGCCACCCCATGGGGGGACTAGAGGAGACCCAGTACTTC. Its translation: CASSHPMGGLEETQYF.

CDR3 in DNA: TGTGCCAGTAGTATCTCTGGGACTAGCGTCCCCGGGGAGCTGTTTTTT. It specifies CASSISGTSVPGELFF. The rearrangement links TRBV19 to TRBJ2-2, with TRBD2 matching over 10 bases. Germline CDR1 and CDR2: LNHDA and SQIVND (reference sequence). V lost 3 bases and J lost 6; bases outside the gene matches: 7. The CDR3 is made up of 16 amino acids.

The V and J genes are TRBV2 and TRBJ2-3; a weak D match, TRBD2 (6 bases). V was pared by 4 bases and J by 1 base, with 15 bases between. CDR1 and CDR2 (germline): SNHLY, FYNNEI. This CDR3 contains 16 residues. The CDR3 protein is CASSGVDSGRTDTQYF. CDR3 sequence (DNA): TGTGCCAGCAGTGGGGTGGATAGCGGACGCACAGATACGCAGTATTTT. Together with reference TRBV2 and TRBJ2-3, the CDR3 gives the full variable domain: EPEVTQTPSHQVTQMGQEVILRCVPISNHLYFYWYRQILGQKVEFLVSFYNNEISEKSEIFDDQFSVERPDGSNFTLKIRSTKLEDSAMYFCASSGVDSGRTDTQYFGPGTRLTVL.

The J gene is TRBJ2-1, the V gene TRBV29-1, with D possibly being TRBD2 (6 bases). The CDR3 sequence is 14 residues long. V lost 2 bases to trimming and J lost 7 bases, with 15 bases between them. Germline V gives CDR1 SQVTM, CDR2 ANQGSEA. The CDR3 loop reads CSVEMSLGRNEQFF. DNA for the CDR3: TGCAGCGTTGAAATGTCGCTGGGGAGGAATGAGCAGTTCTTC.

The chain has TRBV5-1 and TRBJ1-3; 7 nucleotides agree with TRBD1. In germline, CDR1 is SGHRS, CDR2 YFSETQ. The V and J ends lost 2 bases and 9 bases, in that order; junction bases with no gene match: 8. The CDR3 is 14 amino acids. CDR3 in amino acids: CASSLGQAMGTIYF. Here the CDR3 DNA reads TGCGCCAGCAGCTTAGGACAGGCTATGGGCACCATATATTTT.

J is TRBJ2-1 and V is TRBV2; TRBD2 is a possible D gene (5 bases). Germline loops: CDR1 SNHLY, CDR2 FYNNEI. V was clipped by 6 bases and J by 6 bases, with 12 bases between them. There are 13 residues in the CDR3. Here the CDR3 DNA reads TGTGCCAGCAGACTAGGAAGTCCCAATGAGCAGTTCTTC. Its protein is CASRLGSPNEQFF. Combining the CDR3 with reference TRBV2 and TRBJ2-1 gives the whole variable domain EPEVTQTPSHQVTQMGQEVILRCVPISNHLYFYWYRQILGQKVEFLVSFYNNEISEKSEIFDDQFSVERPDGSNFTLKIRSTKLEDSAMYFCASRLGSPNEQFFGPGTRLTVL.